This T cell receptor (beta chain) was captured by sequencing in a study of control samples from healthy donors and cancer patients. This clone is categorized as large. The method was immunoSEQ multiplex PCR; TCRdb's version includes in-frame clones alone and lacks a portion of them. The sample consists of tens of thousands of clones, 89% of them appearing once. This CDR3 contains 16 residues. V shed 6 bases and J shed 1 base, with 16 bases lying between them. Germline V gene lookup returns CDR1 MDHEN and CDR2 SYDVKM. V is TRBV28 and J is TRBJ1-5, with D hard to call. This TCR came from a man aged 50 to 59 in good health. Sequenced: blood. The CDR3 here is CASSSLRGLSNQPQHF. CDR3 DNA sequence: TGTGCCAGCAGCTCCCTAAGAGGGTTAAGCAATCAGCCCCAGCATTTT.